Sequencing of this T cell receptor beta chain was carried out in a study of cytomegalovirus exposure and HLA in healthy donors. The donors were members of the validation cohort, which comprised approximately 120 subjects and was separate from the first cohort of 666 subjects. Only in-frame clones appear in the TCRdb table, and some are missing; sequencing was by immunoSEQ multiplex PCR. Of 190,000 or so clones in the sample, about four fifths are singletons; the top ten hold 2.5% to 3.5%. General observations from the study: Per published reports, the classifier diagnosed cytomegalovirus status with high specificity and sensitivity. In vitro confirmation showed a few CMV-associated chains to be CMV antigen specific. A later analysis found first-cohort TCR clusters tended to co-occur in the approximately 110 validation repertoires.

About this clone itself: Its target is unknown.

Germline V gene data show CDR1 as LGHNA and CDR2 as YNFKEQ. V was shortened by 0 bases and J by 9 bases, with 20 bases between the two germline ends. The CDR3 sequence is 16 residues long. This sequence was found in a woman under 30 in good health and CMV-seropositive. The V call is TRBV4-2, the J call TRBJ2-5, with a weak D call TRBD2 (7 bases). Material: PBMCs. The CDR3 DNA sequence: TGTGCCAGCAGCCAAGAACGGTCGGGGGGCCAGATGCCCCAGTACTTC. Translating it yields CASSQERSGGQMPQYF.